A selection of T cell receptor beta chains follows, all from one sample in a study of blood T cell repertoires in COVID-19. Sequencing used immunoSEQ multiplex PCR; TCRdb keeps in-frame clones, though not all of them. The sample has around 88,000 clones, 90% to 95% seen once. Source material: peripheral blood. These receptors were collected from a man in his 60s with acute or convalescent COVID-19. CDR3s leave out the opening cysteine and the closing phenylalanine or tryptophan.

V gene: TRBV6-6
J gene: TRBJ1-5
CDR3 protein: ASRKKQGSNQPQH

V gene: TRBV19
J gene: TRBJ2-2
CDR3 protein: ASNIAGGPGELF

V gene: TRBV24-1
J gene: TRBJ1-6
CDR3 protein: ATSPRRRGRSPLH

V gene: TRBV7-2
J gene: TRBJ2-5
CDR3 protein: ASSGGETQY

V gene: TRBV19
J gene: TRBJ2-7
CDR3 protein: ASTRDINSYEQY

V gene: TRBV28
J gene: TRBJ2-1
CDR3 protein: ASRTGPSYNEQF

V gene: TRBV2
J gene: TRBJ2-5
CDR3 protein: ASTGQFQETQY

V gene: TRBV7-6
J gene: TRBJ2-2
CDR3 protein: ASSSQGASGTTGGELF

V gene: TRBV30
J gene: TRBJ1-4
CDR3 protein: AWRIRDAGEKLF

V gene: TRBV9
J gene: TRBJ2-5
CDR3 protein: ASSVTGGKETQY

V gene: TRBV6-5
J gene: TRBJ2-3
CDR3 protein: ASNGLNTDTQY

V gene: TRBV7-2
J gene: TRBJ1-5
CDR3 protein: ASSPLPGYQPQH

V gene: TRBV12-3/TRBV12-4
J gene: TRBJ2-7
CDR3 protein: ASSLKLPYEQY

V gene: TRBV5-1
J gene: TRBJ1-1
CDR3 protein: ASSFAGLNTEAF

V gene: TRBV2
J gene: TRBJ1-2
CDR3 protein: ASKGQGGNYGYT

V gene: TRBV6-6
J gene: TRBJ2-7
CDR3 protein: ASSGHGLGVYEQY

V gene: TRBV12-3/TRBV12-4
J gene: TRBJ1-6
CDR3 protein: ASRRIDNSPLH

V gene: TRBV4-3
J gene: TRBJ1-4
CDR3 protein: ASSQGQGLAEKLF

V gene: TRBV12-3/TRBV12-4
J gene: TRBJ1-3
CDR3 protein: ASSYDRENTIY

V gene: TRBV20-1
J gene: TRBJ2-2
CDR3 protein: SAGDRGPGGELF

V gene: TRBV9
J gene: TRBJ2-7
CDR3 protein: ASSVEVAGYEQY

V gene: TRBV29-1
J gene: TRBJ2-5
CDR3 protein: SVERGRGETQY

V gene: TRBV28
J gene: TRBJ1-5
CDR3 protein: ASSLLPGTGIIDFSNQPQH

V gene: TRBV6-5
J gene: TRBJ2-3
CDR3 protein: ASSYSSQGADTQY

V gene: TRBV27
J gene: TRBJ1-1
CDR3 protein: ASSSRTGVGTEAF

V gene: TRBV27
J gene: TRBJ1-6
CDR3 protein: ASSTREDSPLH

V gene: TRBV29-1
J gene: TRBJ2-5
CDR3 protein: SVDRHQETQY

V gene: TRBV2
J gene: TRBJ1-1
CDR3 protein: ASSERQGNTEAF

V gene: TRBV6-1
J gene: TRBJ2-1
CDR3 protein: ASSEAGDPYNEQF

V gene: TRBV27
J gene: TRBJ2-5
CDR3 protein: ASSRTSGSGETQY

V gene: TRBV12-5
J gene: TRBJ2-5
CDR3 protein: ASGLVGETQY

V gene: TRBV7-2
J gene: TRBJ2-5
CDR3 protein: ASRSSGRKTQY

V gene: TRBV6-5
J gene: TRBJ1-5
CDR3 protein: ASSLDRGNQPQH

V gene: TRBV19
J gene: TRBJ2-1
CDR3 protein: ASSMLDSSYNEQF

V gene: TRBV11-1
J gene: TRBJ2-3
CDR3 protein: ASSKTGLDTQY

V gene: TRBV6-1
J gene: TRBJ2-7
CDR3 protein: ASSEGGAYEQY

V gene: TRBV6-5
J gene: TRBJ1-1
CDR3 protein: ASSRTVDTEAF

V gene: TRBV29-1
J gene: TRBJ2-1
CDR3 protein: SVEPGTGPYEQF

V gene: TRBV7-2
J gene: TRBJ1-1
CDR3 protein: ASGQLMNTEAF

V gene: TRBV24-1
J gene: TRBJ2-2
CDR3 protein: ATSDEQNTGELF

V gene: TRBV28
J gene: TRBJ1-4
CDR3 protein: ASTMAGTGNEKLF

V gene: TRBV5-5
J gene: TRBJ1-2
CDR3 protein: ASSLGGAMTSVYGYT

V gene: TRBV4-1
J gene: TRBJ2-3
CDR3 protein: ASSPRTSGFTDTQY

V gene: TRBV2
J gene: TRBJ1-6
CDR3 protein: ASSVGGRNSPLH

V gene: TRBV7-9
J gene: TRBJ1-2
CDR3 protein: ASSFSGTGAGYT

V gene: TRBV7-9
J gene: TRBJ2-3
CDR3 protein: ASRRQGGADTQY

V gene: TRBV11-3
J gene: TRBJ2-7
CDR3 protein: ASSLGPSDYEQY